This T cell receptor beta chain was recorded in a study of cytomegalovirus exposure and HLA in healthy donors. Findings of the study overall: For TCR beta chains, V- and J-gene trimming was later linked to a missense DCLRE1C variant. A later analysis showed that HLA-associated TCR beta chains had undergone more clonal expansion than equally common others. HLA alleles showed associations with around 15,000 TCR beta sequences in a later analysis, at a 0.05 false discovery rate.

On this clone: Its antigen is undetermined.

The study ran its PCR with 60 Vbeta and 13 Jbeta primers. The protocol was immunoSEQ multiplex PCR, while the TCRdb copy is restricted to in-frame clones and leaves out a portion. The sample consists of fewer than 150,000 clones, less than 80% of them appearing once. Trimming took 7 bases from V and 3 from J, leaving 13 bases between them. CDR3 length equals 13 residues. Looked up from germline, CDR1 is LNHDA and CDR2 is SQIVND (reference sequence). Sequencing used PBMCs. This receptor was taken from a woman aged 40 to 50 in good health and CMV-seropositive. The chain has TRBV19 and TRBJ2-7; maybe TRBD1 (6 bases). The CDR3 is CASNTPGVYEQYF. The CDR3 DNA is TGTGCCAGTAATACACCAGGGGTCTACGAGCAGTACTTC.